Described below is a single TCR beta chain sequence and its context. The antigen remains undetermined. Primers for the PCR totalled 60 Vbeta and 13 Jbeta. Assay used: immunoSEQ multiplex PCR; TCRdb lists only in-frame clones, some missing. Among about 200,000 clones, roughly three quarters were seen once, and the ten largest hold about 1.7%. The record originates from a study of cytomegalovirus exposure and HLA in healthy donors. Whole-study context: Genetic ancestry analysis placed approximately 79% of the 350 to 500 donors that were genotyped in the Caucasian-associated cluster. Study-level results: Despite most TCR sequences being rare, some public TCRs occurred in many donors. 16,951 TCR beta sequences were associated with HLA alleles at 0.05 false discovery rate in a later analysis. Near-uniform donor sequencing depth was presumed by presence/absence analyses.

Between the trimmed V and J ends, which lost 1 base and 1 base, there was a span of 10 bases. Germline V CDR1 and CDR2: SGHAT, FQNNGV. The CDR3 contains 15 residues. This clonotype originated in a man over 45 in good health and CMV-seronegative. Material for sequencing was PBMCs. The rearrangement joins TRBV11-2 to TRBJ2-5; D is unresolved. The CDR3 DNA reads TGTGCCAGCAGCTTAGTCTCAGGTAGCCAAGAGACCCAGTACTTC. Protein: CASSLVSGSQETQYF.